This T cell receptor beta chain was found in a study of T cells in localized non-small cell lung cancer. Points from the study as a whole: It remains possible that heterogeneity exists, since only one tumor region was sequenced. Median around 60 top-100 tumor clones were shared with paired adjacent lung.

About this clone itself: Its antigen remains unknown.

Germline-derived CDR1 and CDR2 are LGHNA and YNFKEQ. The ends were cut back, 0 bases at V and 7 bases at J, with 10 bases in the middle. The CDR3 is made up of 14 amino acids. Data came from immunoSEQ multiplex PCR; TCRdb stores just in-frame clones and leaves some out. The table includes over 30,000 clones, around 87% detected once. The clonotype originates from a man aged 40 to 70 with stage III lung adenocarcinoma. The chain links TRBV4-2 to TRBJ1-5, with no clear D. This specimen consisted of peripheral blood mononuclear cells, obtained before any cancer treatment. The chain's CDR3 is CASSQDWQNQPQHF. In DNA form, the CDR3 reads TGTGCCAGCAGCCAAGATTGGCAAAACCAGCCCCAGCATTTT.